These 23 T cell receptor beta chains were all obtained from the same sample, sequenced in a study of blood T cells in healthy people across ages. A J-beta primer mix and a sample-barcoded 5' primer were used in a second PCR of roughly 6 to 11 cycles. MiXCR, run by TCRdb on the 5' RACE reads, gives a single entry per CDR3 protein. The profile shows just under 750,000 distinct CDR3 sequences, about a fifth of them singletons. Sequencing was done on a sample of blood. The receptors come from a man between 65 and 79 years old in good health.

This chain links TRBV9 with TRBJ2-1; 9 positions agree with TRBD1. The end of the DNA aligns better with TRBJ2-7, so the J call may be wrong. The length of the CDR3 is 16 residues. CDR1 and CDR2 (germline): SGDLS, YYNGEE. The DNA for the CDR3 is TGTGCCAGCAGCGTAGCTATCGAACAGGGGGCCAACGAGCAGTACTTC. Protein sequence: CASSVAIEQGANEQYF.

This clonotype was detected many times. Sequence at one end of the junction differs from germline and may be a read error. The V call is TRBV5-1, the J call TRBJ1-4; 10 bases map to TRBD1. The germline V gene has CDR1 SGHRS and CDR2 YFSETQ. CDR3 length: 14 amino acids. The CDR3 DNA reads as TGTGCCAGCAGTCTGACAGGGGGCTCGGAAAAACTGTTTTTT. It encodes CASSLTGGSEKLFF.

The V gene is TRBV12-3 or TRBV12-4, the J gene TRBJ1-2, with 8 bases aligning to TRBD1. Unmatched junction bases numbered 8, after V lost 6 bases and J lost 8 bases. There are 13 residues in the CDR3. CDR3 sequence: CASSDRGLGGYTF. DNA for the CDR3: TGTGCCAGCAGCGACAGGGGATTGGGAGGCTACACCTTC.

The rearrangement uses TRBV12-3 or TRBV12-4 and TRBJ2-7; 7 bases fit TRBD1. The CDR3 extends over 15 amino acids. V shed 5 bases, J shed 1 base, and the junction held 8 bases outside the gene matches. The DNA for the CDR3 is TGTGCCAGCAGTCCCGGGACAGCGGTATCCTACGAGCAGTACGTC. Protein sequence: CASSPGTAVSYEQYV.

The V and J genes are TRBV5-1 and TRBJ2-1; the match to TRBD2 covers 7 bases. CDR3 length: 16 amino acids. Unmatched junction bases numbered 9, after V lost 0 bases and J lost 6 bases. CDR1 SGHRS and CDR2 YFSETQ come from the germline V gene. The CDR3 DNA follows: TGCGCCAGCAGCTTGGAAGCGGGGAGTTTCTTCAATGAGCAGTTCTTC. This codes for CASSLEAGSFFNEQFF.

This clonotype was observed once. The V gene is TRBV19, the J gene TRBJ1-3; D remains ambiguous. The CDR3 has 13 amino acids. Germline CDR1 LNHDA, CDR2 SQIVND (reference sequence). With 9 bases removed from V and 0 bases from J, the gap between germline ends came to 9 bases. As DNA, the CDR3 is TGTGCCAGCGGTCCCAACTCTGGAAACACCATATATTTT. This translates into CASGPNSGNTIYF.

This clonotype is a singleton in its sample. The gene calls are TRBV20-1 and TRBJ2-3; 15 bases are a match to TRBD2. Germline V gene sequence: CDR1 DFQATT, CDR2 SNEGSKA (reference sequence). This CDR3 comprises 18 residues. V lost 5 bases to trimming and J lost 4 bases; unmatched junction nucleotides: 13. CDR3 protein: CSAPGTSGRSISPDTQYF. The CDR3, as DNA: TGCAGTGCTCCGGGGACTAGCGGGAGGAGCATTAGCCCAGATACGCAGTATTTT.

CDR3 sequence: CASSLEWEQFF. Here the CDR3 DNA reads TGCGCCAGCAGCTTGGAGTGGGAGCAGTTCTTC. The chain has TRBV5-1 and TRBJ2-1; the D is unclear. Germline loops: CDR1 SGHRS, CDR2 YFSETQ. V gave up 0 bases and J gave up 10 bases, with 5 bases separating them. The CDR3 has 11 amino acids.

This clonotype was detected once. V and J are TRBV28 and TRBJ2-7; D might be TRBD1 (5 bases). The CDR3 has 14 amino acids. Germline V gene lookup returns CDR1 MDHEN and CDR2 SYDVKM. V dropped 5 bases and J dropped 1 base, with 12 bases sitting between them. The CDR3 is CASSNQQVSYEQYF. CDR3 sequence (DNA): TGTGCCAGCAGTAACCAACAGGTTTCCTACGAGCAGTACTTC.

This clonotype was recorded a few times. The chain carries TRBV20-1 and TRBJ2-3, with D maybe TRBD1 (6 bases). The CDR3 is 15 residues long. CDR1 DFQATT and CDR2 SNEGSKA come from the germline V gene (reference sequence). V lost 5 bases and J 4 bases, leaving 19 bases between the germline ends. CDR3 DNA: TGCAGTGCTTGGGCGTCCGGGACATTCGCAGATACGCAGTATTTT. This codes for CSAWASGTFADTQYF.

This clonotype appeared a few times. V usage is TRBV28 and J usage is TRBJ1-2; D perhaps matches TRBD1 (6 bases). From germline, CDR1 is MDHEN and CDR2 SYDVKM. Trimming shortened V by 7 bases and J by 2 bases, and 17 bases separated the two germline ends. This CDR3 has 15 amino acids. The chain's CDR3 is CASTPFGGGNYGYTF. The CDR3 coding sequence is TGTGCCAGCACACCTTTTGGGGGCGGGAACTATGGCTACACCTTC.

This clonotype was counted a few times. V and J are TRBV29-1 and TRBJ1-5; tentative D call: TRBD1 (5 bases). CDR3 length equals 13 residues. Trimming removed 4 bases at V and 1 base at J, with 8 bases between. Germline V gene sequence: CDR1 SQVTM, CDR2 ANQGSEA. As DNA, the CDR3 is TGCAGCGTTGGTGGGGCGAGCAATCAGCCCCAGCATTTT. It translates to CSVGGASNQPQHF. Full variable domain (outside the CDR3, taken from reference TRBV29-1 and TRBJ1-5): SAVISQKPSRDICQRGTSLTIQCQVDSQVTMMFWYRQQPGQSLTLIATANQGSEATYESGFVIDKFPISRPNLTFSTLTVSNMSPEDSSIYLCSVGGASNQPQHFGDGTRLSIL.

This clonotype has only a few counts. The chain joins TRBV12-3 or TRBV12-4 to TRBJ2-6, with D uncertain. The CDR3 consists of 14 residues. V was trimmed by 6 bases and J by 0 bases, leaving 6 bases between them. CDR3 in amino acids: CASSQDSGANVLTF. Here the CDR3 DNA reads TGTGCCAGCAGCCAGGACTCTGGGGCCAACGTCCTGACTTTC.

The rearrangement uses TRBV12-3 or TRBV12-4 and TRBJ2-3, with D perhaps TRBD1 (6 bases). The J call is uncertain, as TRBJ1-5 better fits the DNA end. CDR3 size: 14 residues. The CDR3 DNA is TGTGCCAGCAGTTTCGGGGGGGGCACAGATACGCAGCATTTT. Translated, it gives CASSFGGGTDTQHF.

This clonotype has ten or more counts. In nucleotides, the CDR3 is TGTGCCAGCAGTCCCCGCGGGGACTATGGCTACACCTTC. Protein: CASSPRGDYGYTF. V and J are TRBV12-3 or TRBV12-4 and TRBJ1-2; D ambiguous. This CDR3 contains 13 residues. V was pared by 5 bases and J by 3 bases, with 10 bases between.

The chain employs TRBV6-6 and TRBJ2-7, with TRBD2 identical over 9 bases. The trim removed 10 bases at V and 3 bases at J, leaving 10 bases unmatched. Germline V gives CDR1 MNHNY, CDR2 SVGAGI (reference sequence). The CDR3 loop spans 14 amino acids. The CDR3, as DNA: TGTGCCACTCAGGTTAGCGGGGGCCACTACGAGCAGTACGTC. It codes for CATQVSGGHYEQYV.

The chain employs TRBV7-9 and TRBJ1-1; D possibly corresponds to TRBD1 (5 bases). Germline values: CDR1 SEHNR, CDR2 FQNEAQ (reference sequence). The V end lost 1 base, the J end lost 11 bases, and 17 bases lay between the germline ends. The CDR3 loop spans 14 amino acids. In DNA form, the CDR3 reads TGTGCCAGCAGCTTAGTTCTGGGCCAGGGTGGGGCTTTCTTT. Protein product: CASSLVLGQGGAFF.

The gene calls are TRBV25-1 and TRBJ1-1; no clear D. Per the germline V gene, CDR1 is MGHDK and CDR2 is SYGVNS. This CDR3 region has 11 residues. Trimming shortened V by 6 bases and J by 7 bases, and 9 bases separated the two germline ends. CDR3: CASREAVEAFF. The CDR3 DNA reads TGTGCCAGCAGGGAAGCAGTTGAAGCTTTCTTT.

The rearrangement links TRBV20-1 to TRBJ2-5; possibly TRBD1 for D (7 bases). This CDR3 contains 16 residues. Germline loops: CDR1 DFQATT, CDR2 SNEGSKA (reference sequence). Trimming removed 2 bases at V and 5 bases at J, with 21 bases between. DNA of the CDR3: TGCAGTGCTAGATCCCTAGCGACAGGGATTCCGGAGACCCAGTACTTC. Its protein is CSARSLATGIPETQYF.

This clonotype was observed a few times. This chain uses TRBV29-1 with TRBJ2-7; 10 positions agree with TRBD1. The trim removed 4 bases at V and 6 bases at J, leaving 6 bases unmatched. The CDR3 runs 13 residues. From germline, CDR1 is SQVTM and CDR2 ANQGSEA. DNA of the CDR3: TGCAGCGTTGGACAGGGGGCTTCAGGCGAGCAGTACTTC. The encoded protein is CSVGQGASGEQYF.

This clonotype has only a few counts. CDR3: CASSSTGQYQETQYF. CDR3 in DNA: TGTGCCAGCAGCTCGACGGGTCAGTACCAAGAGACCCAGTACTTC. The chain carries TRBV5-6 and TRBJ2-5; no clear D. The CDR3 is 15 residues long. V dropped 3 bases and J dropped 0 bases, with 12 bases sitting between them. Germline V gene lookup returns CDR1 SGHDT and CDR2 YYEEEE.

A few counts support this clonotype. The chain carries TRBV3-1 and TRBJ2-3, with a weak D call TRBD2 (6 bases). V was pared by 2 bases and J by 4 bases, with 10 bases between. Germline V gives CDR1 LGHDT, CDR2 YNNKEL (reference sequence). The CDR3 is 14 residues long. The CDR3 DNA reads TGTGCCAGCAGCCAAACGGGGGAGGCAGATACGCAGTATTTT. It is translated as CASSQTGEADTQYF.

This clonotype was found many times. V usage is TRBV6-5 and J usage is TRBJ1-2; the D gene is possibly TRBD1 (5 bases). This CDR3 has 15 amino acids. Germline lookup yields CDR1 MNHEY and CDR2 SVGAGI. V lost 8 bases and J 3 bases, leaving 19 bases between the germline ends. This CDR3 reads CASSTRGLTHYGYTF. DNA of the CDR3: TGTGCCAGCTCGACTAGGGGTTTGACACACTATGGCTACACCTTC.